A single sample is the source of the 5 T cell receptor beta chains below, sequenced in a study of blood T cell repertoires in COVID-19. The method was immunoSEQ multiplex PCR; TCRdb's version includes in-frame clones alone and lacks a portion of them. This sample has about 54,000 clones; about 89% occur once, and the top ten carry approximately 8%. The sequenced sample consisted of peripheral blood. All receptors come from a woman aged 55 to 70 with active or convalescent COVID-19.

The chain recombines TRBV2 with TRBJ1-4; D might be TRBD1 (6 bases). Germline values: CDR1 SNHLY, CDR2 FYNNEI. The CDR3 consists of 13 residues. Trimming took off 6 bases at V and 7 bases at J, with 12 bases between the two ends. The CDR3 loop is CASRGGPGEKLFF. The CDR3 DNA is TGTGCCAGCAGGGGGGGGCCGGGTGAAAAACTGTTTTTT.

DNA for the CDR3: TGTGCCAGCAGTCTGGGAGGGGGAAACACCATATATTTT. As protein: CASSLGGGNTIYF. The chain couples TRBV25-1 to TRBJ1-3; D not certain. The ends were cut back, 5 bases at V and 4 bases at J, with 9 bases in the middle. The CDR3 is 13 residues long. CDR1 is MGHDK and CDR2 is SYGVNS in the germline V gene. Full variable domain (outside the CDR3, taken from reference TRBV25-1 and TRBJ1-3): EADIYQTPRYLVIGTGKKITLECSQTMGHDKMYWYQQDPGMELHLIHYSYGVNSTEKGDLSSESTVSRIRTEHFPLTLESARPSHTSQYLCASSLGGGNTIYFGEGSWLTVV.

The chain couples TRBV28 to TRBJ1-2; D perhaps matches TRBD1 (5 bases). Germline CDR1 MDHEN, CDR2 SYDVKM. Trimming stripped 5 bases from V and 4 bases from J, with 17 bases between. This CDR3 contains 15 residues. The chain's CDR3 is CASSLLRQSPYGYTF. CDR3 DNA: TGTGCCAGCAGTCTCCTAAGACAGTCCCCCTATGGCTACACCTTC.

The chain combines TRBV27 with TRBJ2-1; tentative D call: TRBD2 (6 bases). Germline V gives CDR1 MNHEY, CDR2 SMNVEV (reference sequence). Trimming stripped 3 bases from V and 6 bases from J, with 12 bases between. This CDR3 is 14 amino acids long. The DNA of the CDR3 is TGTGCCAGCAGTTTTGCGGCGGGGATCAATGAGCAGTTCTTC. Protein product: CASSFAAGINEQFF.

The CDR3 DNA is TGTGCCAGCAGGGTGACAGGAGCCTACAATGAGCAGTTCTTC. This gives the protein CASRVTGAYNEQFF. The V gene is TRBV28, the J gene TRBJ2-1; tentative D call: TRBD1 (6 bases). The CDR3 extends over 14 amino acids. Trimming removed 6 bases at V and 2 bases at J, with 11 bases between. The V gene's germline CDR1 is MDHEN and CDR2 SYDVKM.